These 2 T cell receptor beta chains were sequenced from one sample in a study of T cells in localized non-small cell lung cancer. This table comes from immunoSEQ multiplex PCR, and its TCRdb copy is limited to in-frame clones, with some not included. The sample has some 66,000 clones; around four fifths are singletons. This material consisted of peripheral blood, taken before any cancer treatment. These TCRs come from a female donor at least 60 years old with stage I lung adenocarcinoma.

The chain joins TRBV5-4 to TRBJ2-5, with D possibly matching TRBD2 (7 bases). CDR3 length: 15 amino acids. The V end was cut by 4 bases, the J end by 0 bases, with 13 bases between. Germline V CDR1 and CDR2: SGHNT, YYREEE (reference sequence). This chain's CDR3 is CASSGSGTYQETQYF. The CDR3 nucleotides are TGTGCCAGCAGCGGAAGCGGGACATACCAAGAGACCCAGTACTTC. The full variable domain, with the rest looked up from reference TRBV5-4 and TRBJ2-5, is ETGVTQSPTHLIKTRGQQVTLRCSSQSGHNTVSWYQQALGQGPQFIFQYYREEENGRGNFPPRFSGLQFPNYSSELNVNALELDDSALYLCASSGSGTYQETQYFGPGTRLLVL.

This chain links TRBV6-5 with TRBJ2-1; a possible D gene is TRBD1 (6 bases). Germline lookup yields CDR1 MNHEY and CDR2 SVGAGI. The CDR3 consists of 15 residues. V dropped 4 bases and J dropped 3 bases, with 13 bases sitting between them. CDR3 sequence: CASSSTGTIYNEQFF. CDR3 coding DNA: TGTGCCAGCAGTTCCACCGGGACAATCTACAATGAGCAGTTCTTC.